This T cell receptor beta chain was observed in a study of cytomegalovirus exposure and HLA in healthy donors (dated by TCRdb to 2016 to 2017). Regarding the research as a whole: The roughly 670 repertoires of the first cohort and the roughly 120 validation repertoires were produced on the same platform, according to a later analysis. The study aimed to test whether signatures of past pathogen exposure could be identified by cataloging public T cell receptors. Besides the first cohort of roughly 640 subjects, a separate validation cohort made up of roughly 120 different subjects was used. To predict cytomegalovirus infection status, the study brought together high-throughput TCR immunosequencing, statistical association of individual TCRs with disease status, and machine learning. Study-level results and caveats: In the study, about 150 TCR beta chains were listed as associated with cytomegalovirus. All 120 or so repertoires were used to score co-occurrence in the validation cohort in a later analysis, because that analysis had no HLA typing for the cohort. The authors suggested that the approach could potentially be extended to other disease states and immunological phenotypes. A few of the identified cytomegalovirus-associated TCR beta chains were confirmed in vitro to be specific for cytomegalovirus antigens. Most TCR sequences were seen in very few donors, while some public TCRs were found in many individuals. The classifier was reported to diagnose cytomegalovirus status with high specificity and sensitivity in both the original cohort and the validation cohort. In a later analysis, TCRs clustered in the first cohort were found to also tend to co-occur in the roughly 120 validation repertoires, with 90% to 95% of cluster scores above 0.

Separate from the roughly 660-subject first cohort, the validation cohort of about 130 subjects was the group to which the donors belonged. Preparation of the library involved the immunoSEQ multiplex PCR assay. In the original analysis: A statistical classification framework was developed to diagnose cytomegalovirus status using the catalog of TCR beta chain sequences. Drawn from immuneACCESS, this table holds only the in-frame rearrangements with V and J called that TCRdb kept. Clones are partly lost; checked studies trace under half to an unresolved V gene and leave the rest unexplained. The D gene and trimming were derived from the DNA, and the V and J assignments and clone size from that table. The sample table holds about 240,000 clones, of which 80% to 90% were seen once. About 2.8% of the sample belongs to the ten largest clones. As concerns this clone: Its antigen is still unknown. It has no much larger one-base neighbor in the sample; base qualities were not kept.

The germline V gene (reference sequence) provides CDR1 SEHNR and CDR2 FQNEAQ. V is cut by 1 base and J by 3 bases, and the space between the germline ends is 10 bases. Including the terminal cysteine and phenylalanine, the CDR3 comprises 14 residues. This entry keeps only the CDR3 DNA: 42 bases, framed from base 1. What was sequenced was PBMCs. The chain is encoded by TRBV7-9 joined to TRBJ2-7, and TRBD1 may be the D gene, going by 6 matching bases. This clonotype originated in a man between 18 and 29 years old in good health and CMV-seronegative. The nucleotides are TGTGCCAGCAGCTTAGACGGACAGAACTACGAGCAGTACTTC. Translated, this is CASSLDGQNYEQYF.